This entry features one TCR beta chain sequence. Its antigen is as yet unknown. From germline, CDR1 is MNHEY and CDR2 SMNVEV (reference sequence). V was cut by 2 bases and J by 7 bases, with 9 bases left in between. The CDR3 is 13 residues long. Measured with immunoSEQ multiplex PCR; TCRdb has only the in-frame clones, and not every one. The sample lists 5,500 to 7,000 clones; around 73% were seen once. The data were obtained in a study of early stage breast cancer tumors. Study-level background: About 70% of the 16 invasive tumors were ER+, PR+ and HER2-. Among roughly twelve ER+/PR+/HER2- tumors, eight were ductal, four lobular.

The study's findings and limits: Tumors had approximately 2.5-fold higher T cell density than normal breast. Unsorted bulk genomic DNA sequencing lacked pairing and functional marker data.

Source material: normal breast tissue next to the tumor. The J gene is TRBJ2-1, the V gene TRBV27; no clear D gene. The TCR sequence derives from a person aged 40 to 49 with breast cancer. CDR3 amino acids: CASSLSVPNEQFF. For the CDR3, the DNA is TGTGCCAGCAGTTTAAGCGTCCCTAATGAGCAGTTCTTC.